This TCR beta chain was obtained from a study of T cell clones after liver transplantation. Study-level background: Pre-transplant mixed lymphocyte reactions yielded third-party-reactive TCRbeta sequences as comparators for graft-donor-reactive sequences. Apart from a few HCV-positive recipients, transplants were for non-autoimmune, non-viral reasons.

Turning to this clone: Its antigen is not known.

Regarding the study as a whole: In 5 of 8 subjects, circulating graft-donor-reactive CD4 TCRbeta sequences fell significantly after transplant.

The assay was immunoSEQ multiplex PCR, and TCRdb's table has in-frame clones only and misses some. The table lists some 40,000 clones, roughly 84% of them singletons. Unstimulated PBMCs were sorted into CD3+CD4+ and CD3+CD8+ populations. The sequence derives from a human patient who received a liver transplant. Some T cells may be supplied by the graft donor. The sequences come from CD4+ T cells from blood, collected 24 months after liver transplant.

The CDR3 here is CASSLRGAGAGYTF. The CDR3 bases are TGTGCCAGCAGTTTAAGGGGGGCGGGGGCCGGCTACACCTTC. The J gene is TRBJ1-2, the V gene TRBV27, with a weak D call TRBD1 (6 bases). Germline assignment: CDR1 MNHEY and CDR2 SMNVEV (reference sequence). The V and J ends lost 2 bases and 8 bases respectively, with 15 bases between them. CDR3 size: 14 residues.